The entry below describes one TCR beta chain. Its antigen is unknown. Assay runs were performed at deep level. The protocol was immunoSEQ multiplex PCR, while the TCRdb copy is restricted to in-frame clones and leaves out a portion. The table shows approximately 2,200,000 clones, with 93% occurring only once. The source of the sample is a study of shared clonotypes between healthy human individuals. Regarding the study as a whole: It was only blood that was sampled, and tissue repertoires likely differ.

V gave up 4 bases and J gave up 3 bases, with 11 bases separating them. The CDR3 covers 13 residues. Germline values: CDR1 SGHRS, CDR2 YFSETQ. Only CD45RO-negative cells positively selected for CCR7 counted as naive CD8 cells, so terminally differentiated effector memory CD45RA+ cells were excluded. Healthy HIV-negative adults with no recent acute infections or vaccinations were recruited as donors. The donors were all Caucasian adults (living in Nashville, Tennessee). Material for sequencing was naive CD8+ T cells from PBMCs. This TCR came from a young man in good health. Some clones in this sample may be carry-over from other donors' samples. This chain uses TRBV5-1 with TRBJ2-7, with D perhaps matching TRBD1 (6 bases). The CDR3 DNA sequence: TGCGCCAGCAGCGCCAAGACAGGCTACGAGCAGTACTTC. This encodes CASSAKTGYEQYF.